This is a list of T cell receptor beta chains from one sample in a study of blood T cell repertoires in COVID-19. Assay: immunoSEQ multiplex PCR; the TCRdb copy retains only in-frame clones and omits some. The profile shows some 350,000 clones, about 90% of them singletons. The sequencing input was peripheral blood. Receptors originate from a woman in her 50s with COVID-19, enrolled during active disease. The CDR3 runs from the conserved cysteine through the conserved F or W. Fields, in order: J gene, V gene, CDR3 protein.

TRBJ2-2 TRBV30 CAWSVQPGERSGELFF
TRBJ2-1 TRBV7-2 CASSWGLAGGDNEQFF
TRBJ2-7 TRBV13 CASTTDRAEEQYF
TRBJ1-1 TRBV4-1 CASGQLNTEAFF
TRBJ2-7 TRBV18 CASSQTLLTGGSYEQYF
TRBJ2-5 TRBV29-1 CSGEGRPTPGGSETQYF
TRBJ2-1 TRBV30 CAWSAPWASLGGRAVRNEQFF
TRBJ1-3 TRBV7-2 CASSLRGLSSGNTIYF
TRBJ2-4 TRBV29-1 CSVDGGTKKNIQYF
TRBJ2-7 TRBV19 CASSPRLAGVQSEQYF
TRBJ2-3 TRBV21-1 CASSSPAGATGPDTQYF
TRBJ2-7 TRBV3-1/TRBV3-2 CASSHLTGDEQYF
TRBJ2-3 TRBV28 CASSSPKRVVDTQYF
TRBJ1-4 TRBV30 CAWSVGTGRTNEKLFF
TRBJ2-7 TRBV11-3 CASSPGGSSYEQYF
TRBJ2-7 TRBV6-1 CASSEGLAGLYEQYF
TRBJ1-2 TRBV9 CASSVVPTDSPYGYTF
TRBJ1-1 TRBV19 CASSPQGITEAFF
TRBJ1-2 TRBV5-1 CASRNAGTPNYGYTF
TRBJ2-7 TRBV11-3 CASSYDIKSYEQYF
TRBJ1-1 TRBV5-1 CVDERTEAFF
TRBJ2-7 TRBV27 CASRTGHPYEQYF
TRBJ1-1 TRBV11-2 CASSLQNTEAFF
TRBJ2-7 TRBV7-9 CASSELPSYEQYF
TRBJ1-2 TRBV5-1 CASRQELINYGYTF
TRBJ2-7 TRBV11-2 CASSLGGDHYEQYF